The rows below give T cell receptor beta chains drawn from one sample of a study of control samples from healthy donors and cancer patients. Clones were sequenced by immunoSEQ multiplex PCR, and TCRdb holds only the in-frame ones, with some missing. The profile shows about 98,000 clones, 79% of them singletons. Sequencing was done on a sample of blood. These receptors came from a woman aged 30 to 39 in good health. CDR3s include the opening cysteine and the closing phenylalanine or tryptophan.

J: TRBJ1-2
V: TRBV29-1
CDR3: CSVEEMVNYGYTF

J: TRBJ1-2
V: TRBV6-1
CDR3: CASSETWTGKSDGYTF

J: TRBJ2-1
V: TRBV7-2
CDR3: CASSLELAGGREQFF

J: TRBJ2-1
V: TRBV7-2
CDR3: CASSPGQRTNEQFF

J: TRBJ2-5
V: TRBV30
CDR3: CAWSVIMGPQETQYF

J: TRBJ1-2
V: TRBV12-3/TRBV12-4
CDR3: CASSFKGAAGYTF

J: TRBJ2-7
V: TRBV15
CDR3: CATSGDSPYEQYF

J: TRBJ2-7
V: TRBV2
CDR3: CASRRLDQSYEQYF

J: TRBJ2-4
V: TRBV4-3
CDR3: CASSHLGVGGVKGKNIQYF

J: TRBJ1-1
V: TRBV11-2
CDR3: CASSPGTSAEAFF

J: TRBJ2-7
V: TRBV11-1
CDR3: CASSPKTGRDEQYF

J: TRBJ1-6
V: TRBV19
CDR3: CASQLDRNSYNSPLHF

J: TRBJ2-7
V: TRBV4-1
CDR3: CASSQERGQSYEQYF

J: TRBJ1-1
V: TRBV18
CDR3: CASSPRDRGKSDTEAFF

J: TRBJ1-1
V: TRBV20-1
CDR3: CSANRVPGAFF

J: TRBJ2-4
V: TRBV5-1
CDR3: CASSLNSLQNIQYF

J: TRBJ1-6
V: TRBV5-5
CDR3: CASSLTSYNSPLHF

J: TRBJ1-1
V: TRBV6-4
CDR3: CASTEARGRRVGTEAFF

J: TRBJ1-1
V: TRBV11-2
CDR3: CASSINRGWNTEAFF

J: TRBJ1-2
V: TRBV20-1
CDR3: CSATGSHGYTF

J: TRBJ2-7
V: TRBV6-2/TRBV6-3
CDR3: CASSYPTRHSYEQYF

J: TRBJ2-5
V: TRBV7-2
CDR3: CASSPNRETQYF

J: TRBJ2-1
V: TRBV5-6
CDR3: CASSLDRGSYNEQFF

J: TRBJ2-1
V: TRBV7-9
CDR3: CASSSGTSGDNEQFF

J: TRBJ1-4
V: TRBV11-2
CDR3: CASTQPGATGQALFF

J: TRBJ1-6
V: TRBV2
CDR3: CARSGGAGSPLHF

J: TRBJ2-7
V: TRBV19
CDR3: CASSMGRYSSYEQYF

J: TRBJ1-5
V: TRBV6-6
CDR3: CASSYSSGNQPQHF

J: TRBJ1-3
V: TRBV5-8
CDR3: CASSLDVGLSGNTIYF

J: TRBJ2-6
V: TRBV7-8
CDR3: CASSLRTLSGANVLTF

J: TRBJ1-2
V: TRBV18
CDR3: CASSPGTASANYGYTF

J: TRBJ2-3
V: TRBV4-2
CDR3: CASSQEAGTDTQYF

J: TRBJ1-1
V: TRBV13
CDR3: CASSLDRAEAFF

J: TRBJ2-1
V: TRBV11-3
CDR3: CASSAFSGSSYNEQFF

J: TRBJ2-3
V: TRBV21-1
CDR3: CASSNNSGGVTDTQYF

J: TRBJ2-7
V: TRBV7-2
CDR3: CASTTPGQGSYEQYF

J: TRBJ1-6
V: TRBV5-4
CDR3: CASSLGQGWNSPLHF

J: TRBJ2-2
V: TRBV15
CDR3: CATRDPGGTGELFF

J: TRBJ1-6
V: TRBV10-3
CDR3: CAISKSLIVAREAYNSPLHF

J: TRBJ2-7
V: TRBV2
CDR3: CASSRTSGAGEQYF

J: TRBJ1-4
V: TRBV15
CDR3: CATSRDKPATNEKLFF

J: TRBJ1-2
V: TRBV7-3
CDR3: CASSLGPGDGYTF

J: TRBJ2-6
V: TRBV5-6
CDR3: CASSSLVGWSGANVLTF

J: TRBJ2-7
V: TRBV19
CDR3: CASSTNLHPVLTYEQYF

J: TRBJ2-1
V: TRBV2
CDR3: CASSLRASGGYNEQFF

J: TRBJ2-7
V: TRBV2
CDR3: CASIEAAAGSYEQYF